This T cell receptor (beta chain) was profiled in a study of cytomegalovirus exposure and HLA in healthy donors. Whole-study findings and limits: Later on, an analysis tied 15,000 to 20,000 TCR beta sequences to HLA alleles at 0.05 false discovery rate.

This clone has more than one count but fewer than ten. What it binds is not known. This CDR3 contains 13 residues. From germline, CDR1 is MNHNS and CDR2 SASEGT. V lost 6 bases, J lost 7 bases, and 16 bases lay in between. 60 Vbeta and 13 Jbeta primers were used in PCR. The assay was immunoSEQ multiplex PCR, and TCRdb's table has in-frame clones only and misses some. The sample records over 120,000 clones, 78% being singletons. The chain joins TRBV6-1 to TRBJ2-7; tentatively, D is TRBD2 (6 bases). The sample consisted of PBMCs. The receptor's source is a female donor in good health and CMV-seronegative. In nucleotides, the CDR3 is TGTGCCAGCAGACGGGCCTCGGAGGGTGAGCAGTACTTC. The encoded protein is CASRRASEGEQYF.